The clone carrying this T cell receptor beta chain turned up a few times. As yet, its antigen is unknown. In germline, CDR1 is MDHEN, CDR2 SYDVKM. Trimming removed 6 bases at V and 5 bases at J, with 10 bases between. CDR3 length: 13 residues. The data originate from a study of T cell repertoires in cytomegalovirus infection. For the study at large: TCR beta signatures that were public indicated CMV infection and matching HLA type.

Study outcomes and limitations: The response measured ex vivo was dominated by TCR beta clonotypes (HLA-C-restricted and CMV-specific). Pooled public TCR beta family frequency picked out CMV carriers with the relevant HLA.

TCRdb reanalysed the reads using MiXCR and keeps one entry per CDR3 protein. There are around 200,000 distinct CDR3 sequences in the sample; about a sixth occur only once, and 20% to 25% lies in the top ten. The sequenced sample consisted of CD8+ T cells from PBMCs. The sequence was obtained from a human donor in good health (CMV status not recorded). Some clones in this sample may be carry-over from other donors' samples. The chain links TRBV28 to TRBJ2-2, with D possibly being TRBD1 (6 bases). CDR3 loop: CASSPQGTGELFF. The CDR3 nucleotides are TGTGCCAGCAGCCCCCAGGGGACCGGGGAGCTGTTTTTT. The full variable domain, in which reference TRBV28 and TRBJ2-2 provide the parts outside the CDR3, is DVKVTQSSRYLVKRTGEKVFLECVQDMDHENMFWYRQDPGLGLRLIYFSYDVKMKEKGDIPEGYSVSREKKERFSLILESASTNQTSMYLCASSPQGTGELFFGEGSRLTVL.